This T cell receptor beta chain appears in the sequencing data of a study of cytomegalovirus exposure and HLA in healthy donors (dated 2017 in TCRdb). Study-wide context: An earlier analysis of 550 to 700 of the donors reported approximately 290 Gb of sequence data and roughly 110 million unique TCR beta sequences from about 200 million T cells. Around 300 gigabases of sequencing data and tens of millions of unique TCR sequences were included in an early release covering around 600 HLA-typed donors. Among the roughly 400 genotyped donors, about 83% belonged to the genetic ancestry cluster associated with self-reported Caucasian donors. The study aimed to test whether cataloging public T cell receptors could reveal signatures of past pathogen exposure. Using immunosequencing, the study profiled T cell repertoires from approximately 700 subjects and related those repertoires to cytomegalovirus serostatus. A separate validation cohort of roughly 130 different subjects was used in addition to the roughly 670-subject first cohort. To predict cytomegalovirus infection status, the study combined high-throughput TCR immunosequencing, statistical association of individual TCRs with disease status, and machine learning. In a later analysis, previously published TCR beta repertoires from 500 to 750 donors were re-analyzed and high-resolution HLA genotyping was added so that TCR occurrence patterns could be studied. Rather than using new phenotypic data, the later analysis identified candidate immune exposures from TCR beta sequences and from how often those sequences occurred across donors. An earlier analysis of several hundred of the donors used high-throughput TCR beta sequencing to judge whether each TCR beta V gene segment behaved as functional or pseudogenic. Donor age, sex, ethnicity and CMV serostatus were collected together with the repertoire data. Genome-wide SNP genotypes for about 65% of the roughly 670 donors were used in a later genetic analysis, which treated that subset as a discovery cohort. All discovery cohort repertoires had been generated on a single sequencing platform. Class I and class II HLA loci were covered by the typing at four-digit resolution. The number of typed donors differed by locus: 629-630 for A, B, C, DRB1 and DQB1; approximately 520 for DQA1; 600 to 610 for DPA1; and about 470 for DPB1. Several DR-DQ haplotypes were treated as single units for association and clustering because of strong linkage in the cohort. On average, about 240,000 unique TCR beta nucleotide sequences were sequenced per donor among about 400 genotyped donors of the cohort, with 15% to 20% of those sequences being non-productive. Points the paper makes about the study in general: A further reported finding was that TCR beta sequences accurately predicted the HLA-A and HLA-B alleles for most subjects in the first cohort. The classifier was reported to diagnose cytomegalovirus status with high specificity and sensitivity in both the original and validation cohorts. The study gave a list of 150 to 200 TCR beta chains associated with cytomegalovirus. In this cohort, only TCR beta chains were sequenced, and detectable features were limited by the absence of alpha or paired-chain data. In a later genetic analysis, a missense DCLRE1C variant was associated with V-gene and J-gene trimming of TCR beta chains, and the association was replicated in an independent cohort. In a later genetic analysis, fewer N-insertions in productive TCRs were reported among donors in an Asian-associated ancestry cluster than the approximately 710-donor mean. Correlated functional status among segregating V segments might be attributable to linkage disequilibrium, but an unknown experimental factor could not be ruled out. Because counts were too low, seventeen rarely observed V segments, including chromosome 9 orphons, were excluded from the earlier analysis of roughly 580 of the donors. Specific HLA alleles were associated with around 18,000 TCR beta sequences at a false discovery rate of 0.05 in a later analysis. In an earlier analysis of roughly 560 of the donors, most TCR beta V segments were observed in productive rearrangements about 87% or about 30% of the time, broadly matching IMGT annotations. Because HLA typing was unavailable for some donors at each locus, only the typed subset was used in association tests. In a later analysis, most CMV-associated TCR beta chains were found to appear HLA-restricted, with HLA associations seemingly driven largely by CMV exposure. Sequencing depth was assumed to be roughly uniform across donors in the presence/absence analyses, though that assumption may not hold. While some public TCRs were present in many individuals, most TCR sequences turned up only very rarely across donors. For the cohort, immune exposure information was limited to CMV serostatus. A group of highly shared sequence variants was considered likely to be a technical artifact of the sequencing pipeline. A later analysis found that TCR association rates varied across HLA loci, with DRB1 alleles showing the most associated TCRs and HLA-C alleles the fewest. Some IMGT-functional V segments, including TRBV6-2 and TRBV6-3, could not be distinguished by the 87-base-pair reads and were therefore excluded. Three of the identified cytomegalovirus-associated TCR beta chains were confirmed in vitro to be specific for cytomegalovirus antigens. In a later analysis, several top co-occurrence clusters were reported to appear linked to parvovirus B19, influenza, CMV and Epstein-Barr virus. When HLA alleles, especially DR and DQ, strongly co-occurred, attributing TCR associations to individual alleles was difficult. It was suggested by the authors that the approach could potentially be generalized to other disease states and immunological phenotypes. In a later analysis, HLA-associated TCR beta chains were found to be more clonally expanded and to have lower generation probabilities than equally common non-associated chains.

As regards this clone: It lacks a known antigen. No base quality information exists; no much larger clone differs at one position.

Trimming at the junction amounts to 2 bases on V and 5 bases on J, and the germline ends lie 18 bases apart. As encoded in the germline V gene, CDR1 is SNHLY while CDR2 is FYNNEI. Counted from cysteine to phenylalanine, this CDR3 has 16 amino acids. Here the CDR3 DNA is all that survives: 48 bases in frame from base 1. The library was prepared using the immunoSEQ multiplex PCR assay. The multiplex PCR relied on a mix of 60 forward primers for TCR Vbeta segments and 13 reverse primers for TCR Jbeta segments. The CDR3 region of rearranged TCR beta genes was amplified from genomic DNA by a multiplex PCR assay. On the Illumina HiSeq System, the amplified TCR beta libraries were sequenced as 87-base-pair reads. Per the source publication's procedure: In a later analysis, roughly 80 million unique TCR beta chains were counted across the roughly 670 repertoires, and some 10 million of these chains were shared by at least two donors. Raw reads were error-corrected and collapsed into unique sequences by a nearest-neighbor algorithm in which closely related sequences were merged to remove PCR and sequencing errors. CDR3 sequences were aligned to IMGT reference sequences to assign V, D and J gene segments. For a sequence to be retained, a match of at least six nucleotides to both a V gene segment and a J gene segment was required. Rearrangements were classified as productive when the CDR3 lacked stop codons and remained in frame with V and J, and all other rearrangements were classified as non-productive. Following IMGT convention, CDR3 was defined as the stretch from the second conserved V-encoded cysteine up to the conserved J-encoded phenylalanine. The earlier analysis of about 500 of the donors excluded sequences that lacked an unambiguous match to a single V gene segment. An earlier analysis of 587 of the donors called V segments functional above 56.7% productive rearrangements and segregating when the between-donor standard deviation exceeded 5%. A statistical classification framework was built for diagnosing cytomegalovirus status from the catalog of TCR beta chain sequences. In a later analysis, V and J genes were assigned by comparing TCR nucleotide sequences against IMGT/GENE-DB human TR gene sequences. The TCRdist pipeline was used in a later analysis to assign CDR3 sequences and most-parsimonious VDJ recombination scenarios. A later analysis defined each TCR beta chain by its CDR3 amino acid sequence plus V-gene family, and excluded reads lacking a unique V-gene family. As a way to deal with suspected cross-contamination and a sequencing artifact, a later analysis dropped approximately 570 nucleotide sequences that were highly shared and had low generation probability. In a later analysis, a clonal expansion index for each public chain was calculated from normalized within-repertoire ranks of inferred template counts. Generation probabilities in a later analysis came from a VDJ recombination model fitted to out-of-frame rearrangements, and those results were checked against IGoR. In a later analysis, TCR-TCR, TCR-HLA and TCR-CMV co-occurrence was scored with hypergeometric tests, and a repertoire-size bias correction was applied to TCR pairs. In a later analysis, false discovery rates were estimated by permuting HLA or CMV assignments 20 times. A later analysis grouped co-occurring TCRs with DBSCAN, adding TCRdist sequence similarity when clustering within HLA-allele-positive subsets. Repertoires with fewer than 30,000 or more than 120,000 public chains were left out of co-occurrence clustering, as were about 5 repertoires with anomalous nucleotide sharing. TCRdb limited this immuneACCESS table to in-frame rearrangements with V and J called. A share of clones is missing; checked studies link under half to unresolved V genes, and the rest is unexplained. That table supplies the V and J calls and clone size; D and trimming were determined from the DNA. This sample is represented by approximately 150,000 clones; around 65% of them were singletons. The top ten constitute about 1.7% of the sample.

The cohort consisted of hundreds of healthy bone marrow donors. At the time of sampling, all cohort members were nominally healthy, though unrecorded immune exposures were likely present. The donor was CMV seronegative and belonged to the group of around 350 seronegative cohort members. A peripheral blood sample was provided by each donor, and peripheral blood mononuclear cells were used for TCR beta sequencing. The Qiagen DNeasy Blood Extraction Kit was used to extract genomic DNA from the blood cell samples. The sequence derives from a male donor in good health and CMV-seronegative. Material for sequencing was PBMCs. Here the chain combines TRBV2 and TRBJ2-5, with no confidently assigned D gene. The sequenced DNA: TGTGCCAGCAGTGAATTTTCACCTACCCAGAGGGAGACCCAGTACTTC. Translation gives CASSEFSPTQRETQYF.